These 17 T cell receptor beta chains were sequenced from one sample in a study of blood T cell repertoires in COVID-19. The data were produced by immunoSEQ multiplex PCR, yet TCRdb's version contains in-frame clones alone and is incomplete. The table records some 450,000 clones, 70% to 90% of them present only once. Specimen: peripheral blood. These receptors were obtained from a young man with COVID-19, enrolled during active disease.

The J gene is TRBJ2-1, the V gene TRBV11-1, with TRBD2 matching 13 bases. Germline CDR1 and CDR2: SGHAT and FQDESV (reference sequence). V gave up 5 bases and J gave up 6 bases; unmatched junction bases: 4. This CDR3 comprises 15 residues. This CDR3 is CASSPGTSGANEQFF. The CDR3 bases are TGTGCCAGCAGCCCAGGGACTAGCGGGGCCAATGAGCAGTTCTTC.

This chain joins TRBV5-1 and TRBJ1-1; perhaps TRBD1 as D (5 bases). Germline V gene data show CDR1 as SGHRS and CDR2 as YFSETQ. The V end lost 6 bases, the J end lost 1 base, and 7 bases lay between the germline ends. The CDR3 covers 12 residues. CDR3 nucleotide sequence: TGCGCCAGCATGGGGGGGAACACTGAAGCTTTCTTT. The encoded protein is CASMGGNTEAFF.

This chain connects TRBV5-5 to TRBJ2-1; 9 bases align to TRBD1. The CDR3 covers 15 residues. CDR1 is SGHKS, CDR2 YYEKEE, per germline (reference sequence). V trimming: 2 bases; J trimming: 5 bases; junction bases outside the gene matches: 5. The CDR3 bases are TGTGCCAGCAGCTTTTGGGACAGGGACCACAATGAGCAGTTCTTC. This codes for CASSFWDRDHNEQFF.

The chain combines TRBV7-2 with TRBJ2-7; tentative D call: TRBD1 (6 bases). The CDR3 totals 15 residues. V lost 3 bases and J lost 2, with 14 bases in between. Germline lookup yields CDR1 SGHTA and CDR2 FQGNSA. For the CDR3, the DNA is TGTGCCAGCAGCTTTGTGGCTGGACAGACCTACGAGCAGTACTTC. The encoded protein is CASSFVAGQTYEQYF.

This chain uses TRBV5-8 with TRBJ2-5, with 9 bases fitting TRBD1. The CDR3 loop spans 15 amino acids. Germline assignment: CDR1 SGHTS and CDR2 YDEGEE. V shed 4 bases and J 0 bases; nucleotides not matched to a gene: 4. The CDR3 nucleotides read TGTGCCAGCAGCCTAAGGACAGGGGACCAAGAGACCCAGTACTTC. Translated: CASSLRTGDQETQYF.

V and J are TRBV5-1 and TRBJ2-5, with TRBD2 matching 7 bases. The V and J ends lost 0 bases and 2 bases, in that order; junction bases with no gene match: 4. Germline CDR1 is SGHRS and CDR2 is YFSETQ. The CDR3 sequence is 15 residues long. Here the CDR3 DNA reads TGCGCCAGCAGCTTGGTGGGCGGGAGACAAGAGACCCAGTACTTC. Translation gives CASSLVGGRQETQYF.

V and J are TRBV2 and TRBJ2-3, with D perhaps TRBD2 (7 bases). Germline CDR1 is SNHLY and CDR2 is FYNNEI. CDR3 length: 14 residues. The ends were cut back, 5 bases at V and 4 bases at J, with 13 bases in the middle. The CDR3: CASSLGGVSDTQYF. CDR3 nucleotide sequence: TGTGCCAGCAGTTTAGGGGGGGTGTCAGATACGCAGTATTTT.

The CDR3 here is CASSPWDNTDTQYF. The CDR3 DNA follows: TGTGCCAGCAGCCCTTGGGACAACACAGATACGCAGTATTTT. The V and J genes are TRBV4-2 and TRBJ2-3; weak D call: TRBD1 (6 bases). V was cut by 4 bases and J by 2 bases, with 10 bases left in between. The CDR3 loop spans 14 amino acids. Germline V gene data show CDR1 as LGHNA and CDR2 as YNFKEQ.

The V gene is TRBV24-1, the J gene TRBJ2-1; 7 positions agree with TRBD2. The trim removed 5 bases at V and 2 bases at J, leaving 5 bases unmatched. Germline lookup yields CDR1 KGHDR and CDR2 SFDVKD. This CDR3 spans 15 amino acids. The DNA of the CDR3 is TGTGCCACCAGTGTGGGCGGGAGAACCTACAATGAGCAGTTCTTC. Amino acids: CATSVGGRTYNEQFF.

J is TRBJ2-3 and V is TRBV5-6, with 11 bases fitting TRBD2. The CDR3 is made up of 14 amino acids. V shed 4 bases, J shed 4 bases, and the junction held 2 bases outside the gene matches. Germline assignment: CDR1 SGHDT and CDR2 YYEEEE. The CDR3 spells CASSKTSGADTQYF. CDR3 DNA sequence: TGTGCCAGCAGCAAGACTAGCGGGGCAGATACGCAGTATTTT.

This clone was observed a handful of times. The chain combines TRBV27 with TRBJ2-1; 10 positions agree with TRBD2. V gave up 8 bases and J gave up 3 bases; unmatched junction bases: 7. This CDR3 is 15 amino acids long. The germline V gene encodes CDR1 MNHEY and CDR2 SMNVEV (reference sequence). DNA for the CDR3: TGTGCCAGCGCAGAAGGACTAGCGGTCTACAATGAGCAGTTCTTC. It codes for CASAEGLAVYNEQFF.

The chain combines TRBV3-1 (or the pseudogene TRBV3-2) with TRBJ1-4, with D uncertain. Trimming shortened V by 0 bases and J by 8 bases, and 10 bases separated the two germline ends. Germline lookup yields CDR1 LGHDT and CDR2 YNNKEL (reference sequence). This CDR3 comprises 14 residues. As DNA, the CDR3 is TGTGCCAGCAGCCAAGATATCGGGGTAGAAAAACTGTTTTTT. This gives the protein CASSQDIGVEKLFF.

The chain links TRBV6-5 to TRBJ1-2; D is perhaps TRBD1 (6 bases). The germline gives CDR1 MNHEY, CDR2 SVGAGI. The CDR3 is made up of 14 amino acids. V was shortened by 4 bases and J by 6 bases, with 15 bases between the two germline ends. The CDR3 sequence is CASSSREGGDGYTF. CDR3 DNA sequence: TGTGCCAGCAGTTCCCGGGAAGGGGGAGATGGCTACACCTTC.

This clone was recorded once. CDR3 DNA: TGTGCCAGCAGCTTTCAAGCGGGTCCCACAGATACGCAGTATTTT. As protein: CASSFQAGPTDTQYF. This chain joins TRBV7-2 and TRBJ2-3, with a weak D call TRBD2 (6 bases). Trimming took off 3 bases at V and 2 bases at J, with 12 bases between the two ends. The CDR3 runs 15 residues. Germline V gene data show CDR1 as SGHTA and CDR2 as FQGNSA.

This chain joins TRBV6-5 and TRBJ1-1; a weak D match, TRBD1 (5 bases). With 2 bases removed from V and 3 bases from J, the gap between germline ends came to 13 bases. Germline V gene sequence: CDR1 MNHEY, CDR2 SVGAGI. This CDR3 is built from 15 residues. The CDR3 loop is CASSYGGADYTEAFF. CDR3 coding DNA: TGTGCCAGCAGTTACGGTGGGGCAGATTACACTGAAGCTTTCTTT.

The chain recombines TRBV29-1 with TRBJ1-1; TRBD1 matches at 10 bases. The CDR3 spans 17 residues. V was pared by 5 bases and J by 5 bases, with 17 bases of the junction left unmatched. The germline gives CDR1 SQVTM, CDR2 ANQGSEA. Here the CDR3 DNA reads TGCAGCGTTTTAAGTTCCGACAGGGGGCGACTTGGGACTGAAGCTTTCTTT. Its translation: CSVLSSDRGRLGTEAFF.

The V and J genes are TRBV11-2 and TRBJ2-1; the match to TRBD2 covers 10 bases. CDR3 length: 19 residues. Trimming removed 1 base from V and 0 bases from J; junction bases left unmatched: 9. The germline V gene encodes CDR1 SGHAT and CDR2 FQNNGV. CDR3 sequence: CASSLGWTSGPSSYNEQFF. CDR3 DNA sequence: TGTGCCAGCAGCTTAGGTTGGACTAGCGGTCCTAGCTCCTACAATGAGCAGTTCTTC.